Described below is a single TCR beta chain sequence and its context. There are 16 residues in the CDR3. V gave up 1 base and J gave up 6 bases, with 18 bases separating them. CDR1 is ENHRY and CDR2 is SYGVKD in the germline V gene. This specimen comes from a study of blood T cell repertoires in COVID-19. On the study more broadly: In each case, the material was cDNA or gDNA derived from T cells, B-cell-depleted T cells, or PBMCs.

Authors' data handling: Amplification of reference gene primers provided the estimated nucleated cell counts. The data were produced by immunoSEQ multiplex PCR, yet TCRdb's version contains in-frame clones alone and is incomplete. The V and J calls and clone size were taken over from that table, and D and trimming were inferred from the DNA. The top ten clones hold over 30% of a sample with tens of thousands of clones, approximately 79% of them seen once. The clonotype originates from a human donor in a cohort sampled during active COVID-19. This sequence joins TRBV10-3 and TRBJ1-2; a possible D gene is TRBD1 (6 bases). The sample comprised peripheral blood. The CDR3 DNA follows: TGTGCCATCAGTGAGTACGGCAGGGGCATCGGAGATGGCTACACCTTC. It encodes CAISEYGRGIGDGYTF.